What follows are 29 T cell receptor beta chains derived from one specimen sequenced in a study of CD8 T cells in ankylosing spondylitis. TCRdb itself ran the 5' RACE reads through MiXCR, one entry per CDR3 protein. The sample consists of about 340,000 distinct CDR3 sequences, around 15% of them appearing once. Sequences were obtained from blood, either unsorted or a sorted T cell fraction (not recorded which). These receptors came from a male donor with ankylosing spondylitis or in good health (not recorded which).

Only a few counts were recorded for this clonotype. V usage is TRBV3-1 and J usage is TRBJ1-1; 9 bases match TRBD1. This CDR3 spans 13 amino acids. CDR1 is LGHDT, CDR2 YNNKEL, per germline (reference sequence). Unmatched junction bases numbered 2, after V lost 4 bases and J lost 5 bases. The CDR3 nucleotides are TGTGCCAGCAGCCGGGGACAGGGAACTGAAGCTTTCTTT. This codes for CASSRGQGTEAFF.

CDR3 nucleotide sequence: TGCAGTGCTAGGACAGGGACCGGAAACACCATATATTTT. Protein product: CSARTGTGNTIYF. The gene calls are TRBV20-1 and TRBJ1-3; 7 positions agree with TRBD1. Per the germline V gene, CDR1 is DFQATT and CDR2 is SNEGSKA (reference sequence). The CDR3 consists of 13 residues. V was clipped by 3 bases and J by 4 bases; unmatched bases: 3.

For the CDR3, the DNA is TGCAGTGCTAGAACCTCGGGATATGAGACAGATACGCAGTATTTT. Translated, it gives CSARTSGYETDTQYF. V and J are TRBV20-1 and TRBJ2-3, with D maybe TRBD2 (5 bases). Germline CDR1 and CDR2: DFQATT and SNEGSKA (reference sequence). Trimming pared 2 bases from V and 3 bases from J, leaving 15 bases between. The CDR3 consists of 15 residues.

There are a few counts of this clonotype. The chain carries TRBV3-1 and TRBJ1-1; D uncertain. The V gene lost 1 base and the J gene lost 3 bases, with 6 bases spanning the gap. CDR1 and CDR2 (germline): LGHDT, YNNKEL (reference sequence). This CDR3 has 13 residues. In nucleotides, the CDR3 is TGTGCCAGCAGCCAAGGGTGGGACACTGAAGCTTTCTTT. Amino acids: CASSQGWDTEAFF.

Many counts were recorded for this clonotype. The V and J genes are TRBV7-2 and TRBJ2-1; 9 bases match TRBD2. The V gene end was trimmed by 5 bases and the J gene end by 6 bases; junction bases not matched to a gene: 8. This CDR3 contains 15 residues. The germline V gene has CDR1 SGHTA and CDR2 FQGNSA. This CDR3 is CASSPSGGTVNEQFF. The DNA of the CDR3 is TGTGCCAGCAGCCCAAGCGGGGGGACCGTCAATGAGCAGTTCTTC.

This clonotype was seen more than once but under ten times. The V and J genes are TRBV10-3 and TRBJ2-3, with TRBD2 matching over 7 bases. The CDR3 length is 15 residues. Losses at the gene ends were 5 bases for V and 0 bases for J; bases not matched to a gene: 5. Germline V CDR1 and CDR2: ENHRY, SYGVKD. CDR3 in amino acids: CAISLVGGSTDTQYF. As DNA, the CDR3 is TGTGCCATCAGTCTTGTCGGGGGGAGCACAGATACGCAGTATTTT.

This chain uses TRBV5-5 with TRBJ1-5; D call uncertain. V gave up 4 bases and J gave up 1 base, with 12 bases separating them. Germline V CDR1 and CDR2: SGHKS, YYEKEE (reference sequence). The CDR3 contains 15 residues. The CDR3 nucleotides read TGTGCCAGCAGCGAGGAGGTTTTAAGCAATCAGCCCCAGCATTTT. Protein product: CASSEEVLSNQPQHF.

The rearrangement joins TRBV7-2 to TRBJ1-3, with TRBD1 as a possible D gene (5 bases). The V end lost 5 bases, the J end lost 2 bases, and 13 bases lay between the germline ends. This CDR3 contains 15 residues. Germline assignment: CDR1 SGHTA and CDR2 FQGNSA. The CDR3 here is CASSPPGSPGNTIYF. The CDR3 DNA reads TGTGCCAGCAGCCCTCCAGGGAGTCCTGGAAACACCATATATTTT.

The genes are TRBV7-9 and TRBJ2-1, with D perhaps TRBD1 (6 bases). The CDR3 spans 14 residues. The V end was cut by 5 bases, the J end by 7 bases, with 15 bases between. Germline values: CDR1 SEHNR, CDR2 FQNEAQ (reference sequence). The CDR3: CASSLMGARNEQFF. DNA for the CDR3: TGTGCCAGCAGCCTCATGGGGGCGCGGAATGAGCAGTTCTTC.

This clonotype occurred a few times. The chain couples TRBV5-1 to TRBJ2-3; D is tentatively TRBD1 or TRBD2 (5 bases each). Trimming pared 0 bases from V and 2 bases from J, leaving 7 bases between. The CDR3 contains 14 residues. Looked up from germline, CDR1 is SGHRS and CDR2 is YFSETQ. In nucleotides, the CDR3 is TGCGCCAGCAGCTTGGGAGGGGTCACAGATACGCAGTATTTT. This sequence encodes CASSLGGVTDTQYF.

As DNA, the CDR3 is TGCGCCAGCAGCGACCGGACTAGCGGGGGGACCGGGGAGCTGTTTTTT. Translated: CASSDRTSGGTGELFF. V gene TRBV5-1 combines with J gene TRBJ2-2, with TRBD2 matching over 14 bases. From germline, CDR1 is SGHRS and CDR2 YFSETQ. The V gene end was trimmed by 4 bases and the J gene end by 5 bases; junction bases not matched to a gene: 4. CDR3 length: 16 amino acids.

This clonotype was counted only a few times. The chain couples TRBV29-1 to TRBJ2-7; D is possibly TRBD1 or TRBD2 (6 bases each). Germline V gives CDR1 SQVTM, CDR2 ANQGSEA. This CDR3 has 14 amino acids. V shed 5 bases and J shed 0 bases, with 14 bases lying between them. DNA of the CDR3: TGCAGCGTTTCAAAAGGGGGGCTCTCCTACGAGCAGTACTTC. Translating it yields CSVSKGGLSYEQYF.

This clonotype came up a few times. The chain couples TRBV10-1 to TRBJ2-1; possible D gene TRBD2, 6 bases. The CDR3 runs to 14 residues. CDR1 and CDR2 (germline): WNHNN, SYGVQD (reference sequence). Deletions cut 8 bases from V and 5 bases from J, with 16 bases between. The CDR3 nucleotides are TGCGCCAGCTCTTATAGCGGTAGAGACAATGAGCAGTTCTTC. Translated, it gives CASSYSGRDNEQFF.

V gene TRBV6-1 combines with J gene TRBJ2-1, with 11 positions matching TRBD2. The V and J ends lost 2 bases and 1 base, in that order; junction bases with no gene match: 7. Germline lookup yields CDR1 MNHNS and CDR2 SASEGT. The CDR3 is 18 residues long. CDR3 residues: CASSEFSGRGGSYNEQFF. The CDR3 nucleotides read TGTGCCAGCAGTGAATTTAGCGGGAGGGGAGGGTCCTACAATGAGCAGTTCTTC.

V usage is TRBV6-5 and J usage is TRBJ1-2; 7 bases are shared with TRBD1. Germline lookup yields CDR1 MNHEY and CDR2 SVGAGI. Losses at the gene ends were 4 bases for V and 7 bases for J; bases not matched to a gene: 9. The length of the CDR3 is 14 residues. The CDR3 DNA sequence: TGTGCCAGCAGTTCGGGACAGAGAACTGGTGGCTACACCTTC. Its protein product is CASSSGQRTGGYTF.

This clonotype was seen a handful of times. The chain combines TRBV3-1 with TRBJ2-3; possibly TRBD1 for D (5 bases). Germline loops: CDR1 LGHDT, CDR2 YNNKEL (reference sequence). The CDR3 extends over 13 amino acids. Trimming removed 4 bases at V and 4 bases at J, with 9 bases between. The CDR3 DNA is TGTGCCAGCAGCCCCTTGGGGCCAGATACGCAGTATTTT. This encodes CASSPLGPDTQYF.

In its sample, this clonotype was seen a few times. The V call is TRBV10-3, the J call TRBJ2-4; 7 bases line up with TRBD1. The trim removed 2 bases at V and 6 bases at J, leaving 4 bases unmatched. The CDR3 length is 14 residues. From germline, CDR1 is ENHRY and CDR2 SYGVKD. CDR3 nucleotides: TGTGCCATCAGTGAGGACAGGGCTGTAAACATTCAGTACTTC. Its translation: CAISEDRAVNIQYF.

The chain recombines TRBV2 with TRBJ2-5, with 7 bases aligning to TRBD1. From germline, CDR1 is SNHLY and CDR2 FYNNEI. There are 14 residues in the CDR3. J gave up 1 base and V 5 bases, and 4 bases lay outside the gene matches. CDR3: CASSPDRVQETQYF. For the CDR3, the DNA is TGTGCCAGCAGTCCTGACAGGGTCCAAGAGACCCAGTACTTC. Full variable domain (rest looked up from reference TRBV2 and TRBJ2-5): EPEVTQTPSHQVTQMGQEVILRCVPISNHLYFYWYRQILGQKVEFLVSFYNNEISEKSEIFDDQFSVERPDGSNFTLKIRSTKLEDSAMYFCASSPDRVQETQYFGPGTRLLVL.

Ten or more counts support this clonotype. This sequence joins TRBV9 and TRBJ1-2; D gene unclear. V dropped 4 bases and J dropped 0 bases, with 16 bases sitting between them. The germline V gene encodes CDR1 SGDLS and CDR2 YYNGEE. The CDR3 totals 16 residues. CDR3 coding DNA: TGTGCCAGCAGCCCCTTCGAACGGACGACTAACTATGGCTACACCTTC. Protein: CASSPFERTTNYGYTF.

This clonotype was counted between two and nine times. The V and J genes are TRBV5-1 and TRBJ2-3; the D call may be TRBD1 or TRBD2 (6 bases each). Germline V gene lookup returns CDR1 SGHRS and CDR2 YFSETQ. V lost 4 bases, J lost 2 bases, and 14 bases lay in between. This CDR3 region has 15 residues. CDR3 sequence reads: CASSGTGQSTDTQYF. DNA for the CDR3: TGCGCCAGCAGCGGGACTGGACAGTCCACAGATACGCAGTATTTT.

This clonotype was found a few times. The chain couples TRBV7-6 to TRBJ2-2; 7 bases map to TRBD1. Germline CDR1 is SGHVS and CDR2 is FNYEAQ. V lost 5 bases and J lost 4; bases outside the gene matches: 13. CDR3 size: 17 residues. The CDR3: CASSPGVTGVSTGELFF. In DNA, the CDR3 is TGTGCCAGCAGCCCAGGGGTCACAGGGGTTAGCACCGGGGAGCTGTTTTTT.

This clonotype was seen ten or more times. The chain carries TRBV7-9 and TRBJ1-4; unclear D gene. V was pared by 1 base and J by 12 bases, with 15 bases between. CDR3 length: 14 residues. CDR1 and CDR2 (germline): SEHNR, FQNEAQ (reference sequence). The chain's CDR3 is CASSLGGSERELFF. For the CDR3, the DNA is TGTGCCAGCAGCTTAGGAGGGTCCGAAAGAGAACTGTTTTTT.

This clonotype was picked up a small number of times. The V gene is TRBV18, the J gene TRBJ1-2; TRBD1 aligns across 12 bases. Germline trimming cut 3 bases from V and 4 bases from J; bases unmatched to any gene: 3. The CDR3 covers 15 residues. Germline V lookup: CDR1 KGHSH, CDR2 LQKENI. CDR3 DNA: TGTGCCAGCTCACCCCAGGGACAGGGGGCCTATGGCTACACCTTC. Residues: CASSPQGQGAYGYTF.

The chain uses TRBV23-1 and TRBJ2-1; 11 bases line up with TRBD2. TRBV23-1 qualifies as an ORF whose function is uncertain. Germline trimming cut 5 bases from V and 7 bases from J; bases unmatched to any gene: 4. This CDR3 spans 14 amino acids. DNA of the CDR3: TGCGCCAGCAGTTCAGCTAGCGGGGGGAATGAGCAGTTCTTC. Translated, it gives CASSSASGGNEQFF.

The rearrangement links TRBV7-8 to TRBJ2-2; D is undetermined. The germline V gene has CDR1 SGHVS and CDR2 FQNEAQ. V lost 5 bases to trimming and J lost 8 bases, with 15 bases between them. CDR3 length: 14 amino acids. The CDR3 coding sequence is TGTGCCAGCAGCCTCCCGTCGGCTTCAGGGGAGCTGTTTTTT. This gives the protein CASSLPSASGELFF.

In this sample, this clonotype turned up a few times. CDR3 in amino acids: CASSYGEMGWEQFF. The CDR3 bases are TGTGCCAGCAGTTACGGGGAGATGGGTTGGGAGCAGTTCTTC. The gene calls are TRBV6-5 and TRBJ2-1; the D gene is possibly TRBD2 (5 bases). V gave up 2 bases and J gave up 10 bases, with 15 bases separating them. Germline V gene data show CDR1 as MNHEY and CDR2 as SVGAGI. The CDR3 length is 14 residues.

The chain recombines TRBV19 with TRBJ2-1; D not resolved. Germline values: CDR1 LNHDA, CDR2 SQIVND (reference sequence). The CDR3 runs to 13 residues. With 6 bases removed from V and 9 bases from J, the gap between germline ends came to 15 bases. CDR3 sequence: CASRTRLGSEQFF. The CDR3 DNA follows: TGTGCCAGTAGGACTCGGCTAGGGTCTGAGCAGTTCTTC.

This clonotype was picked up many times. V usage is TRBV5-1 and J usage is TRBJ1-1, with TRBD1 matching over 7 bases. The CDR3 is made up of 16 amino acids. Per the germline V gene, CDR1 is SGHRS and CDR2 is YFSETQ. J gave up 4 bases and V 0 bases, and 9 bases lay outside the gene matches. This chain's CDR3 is CASSLVTGDGFTEAFF. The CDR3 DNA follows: TGCGCCAGCAGCTTGGTAACAGGGGATGGATTCACTGAAGCTTTCTTT.

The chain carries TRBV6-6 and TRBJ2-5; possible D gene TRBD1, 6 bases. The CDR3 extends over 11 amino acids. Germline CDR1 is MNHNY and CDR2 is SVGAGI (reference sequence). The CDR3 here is CATRGSETQYF. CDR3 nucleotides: TGTGCTACCAGGGGTAGTGAGACCCAGTACTTC.